Here is one TCR beta chain with its context. Per the study methods: The authors estimated nucleated cell counts from reference gene primer amplification. TCRdb keeps only in-frame clones here, not all; method: immunoSEQ multiplex PCR. That table supplies the V and J calls and clone size; D and trimming were determined from the DNA. The sample contains approximately 100,000 clones, 84% of which appear only once. This entry comes from a study of blood T cell repertoires in COVID-19. As for the study in general: PBMCs, B-cell-depleted T cells, or T cells were the source of the cDNA or gDNA that made up the material.

The CDR3 is 18 amino acids. Sequenced: peripheral blood. The receptor was derived from a woman aged 50 to 60 with acute or convalescent COVID-19. This sequence joins TRBV21-1 and TRBJ1-4; the D call of TRBD1 is as the table states it, not checked on the DNA. TRBV21-1 is given as a pseudogene. CDR3 sequence reads: CASSKQDRGRWVVLKLFF. CDR3 coding DNA: TGTGCCAGCAGCAAACAGGACAGGGGGCGATGGGTGGTATTAAAACTGTTTTTT.